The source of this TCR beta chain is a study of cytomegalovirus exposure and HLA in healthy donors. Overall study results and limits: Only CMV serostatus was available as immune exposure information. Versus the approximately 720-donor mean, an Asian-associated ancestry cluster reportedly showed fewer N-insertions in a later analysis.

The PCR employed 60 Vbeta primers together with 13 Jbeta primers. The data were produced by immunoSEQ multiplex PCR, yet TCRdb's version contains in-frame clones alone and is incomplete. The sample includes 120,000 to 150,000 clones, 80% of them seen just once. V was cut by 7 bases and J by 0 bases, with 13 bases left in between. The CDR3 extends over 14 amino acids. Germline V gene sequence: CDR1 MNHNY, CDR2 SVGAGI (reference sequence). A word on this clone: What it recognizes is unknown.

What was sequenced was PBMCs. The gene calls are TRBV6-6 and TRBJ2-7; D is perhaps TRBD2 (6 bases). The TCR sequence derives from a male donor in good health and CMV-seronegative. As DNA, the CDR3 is TGTGCCAGCACCACCGGGGGATCCTCCTACGAGCAGTACTTC. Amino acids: CASTTGGSSYEQYF.